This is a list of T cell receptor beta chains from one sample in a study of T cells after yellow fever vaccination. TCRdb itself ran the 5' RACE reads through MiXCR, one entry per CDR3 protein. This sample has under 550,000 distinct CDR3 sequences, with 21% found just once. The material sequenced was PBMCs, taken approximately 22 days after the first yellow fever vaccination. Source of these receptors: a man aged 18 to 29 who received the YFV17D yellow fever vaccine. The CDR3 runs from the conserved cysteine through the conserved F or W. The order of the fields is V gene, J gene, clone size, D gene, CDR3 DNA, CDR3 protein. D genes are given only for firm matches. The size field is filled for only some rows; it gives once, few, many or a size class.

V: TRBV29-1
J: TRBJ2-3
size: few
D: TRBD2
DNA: TGCAGCGTTGAAGCCTTTAGCGGGGGTTACACAGATACGCAGTATTTT
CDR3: CSVEAFSGGYTDTQYF

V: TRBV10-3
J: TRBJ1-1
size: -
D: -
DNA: TGTGCCATCAGTGAGTCATTCCGGGCGTTGAACACTGAAGCTTTCTTT
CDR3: CAISESFRALNTEAFF

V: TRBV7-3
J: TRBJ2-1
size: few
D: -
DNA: TGTGCCAGCAGCTTACTTCCTAGTCCTAGCTCCTACAATGAGCAGTTCTTC
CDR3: CASSLLPSPSSYNEQFF

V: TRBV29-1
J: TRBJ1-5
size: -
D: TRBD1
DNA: TGCAGCGTCCAAAGCCAGGGGGACGGAAATCAGCCCCAGCATTTT
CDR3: CSVQSQGDGNQPQHF

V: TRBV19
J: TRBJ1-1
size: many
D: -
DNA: TGTGCCAGTAGCGAGGCACACACTGAAGCTTTCTTT
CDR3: CASSEAHTEAFF

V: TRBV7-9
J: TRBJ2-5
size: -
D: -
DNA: TGTTCCAGCAGCTTAGGATTATTAGGGTTCAAGCGCACCCAGTACTTC
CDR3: CSSSLGLLGFKRTQYF

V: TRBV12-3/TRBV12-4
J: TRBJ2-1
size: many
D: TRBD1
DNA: TGTGCCAGCAGGCGTAGGGGACAGCCTTACAATGAGCAGTTCTTC
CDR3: CASRRRGQPYNEQFF

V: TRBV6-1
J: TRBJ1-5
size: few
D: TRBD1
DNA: TGTGCCAGCAAACAGGGGGTAAGCAATCAGCCCCAGCATTTT
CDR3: CASKQGVSNQPQHF

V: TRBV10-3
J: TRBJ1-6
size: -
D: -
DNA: TGTGCCATCAGCAGCCAGTATAATTCACCCCTCCACTTT
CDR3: CAISSQYNSPLHF

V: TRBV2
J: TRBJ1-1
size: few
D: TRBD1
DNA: TGTGCCAGCAGGAGGGAAGCTGCGCCCCACAGGGGCTTGACTTTCTTT
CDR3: CASRREAAPHRGLTFF

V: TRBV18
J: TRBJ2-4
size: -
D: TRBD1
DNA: TGTGCCAGCTCTCTCGGGCCAAAGACAGGGGGCTGGAACATTCAGTACTTC
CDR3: CASSLGPKTGGWNIQYF

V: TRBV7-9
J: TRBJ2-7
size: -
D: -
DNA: TGTGCCAGCAGCCTCCCCCCGGGGGAGGACTACGAGCAGTACTTC
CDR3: CASSLPPGEDYEQYF

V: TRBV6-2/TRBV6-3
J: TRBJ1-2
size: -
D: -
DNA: TGTGCCAGCAGTTACATTCCAGCAAAAGCTAACTATGGCTACACCTTC
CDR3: CASSYIPAKANYGYTF

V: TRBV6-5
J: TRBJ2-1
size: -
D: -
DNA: TGTGCCAGCAGTTATCCGCCAGGCTACAATGAGCAGTTCTTC
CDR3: CASSYPPGYNEQFF

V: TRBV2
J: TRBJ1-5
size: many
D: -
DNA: TGTGCCAGCAGAATCAGTCGAATCCAGCCCCAGCATTTT
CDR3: CASRISRIQPQHF

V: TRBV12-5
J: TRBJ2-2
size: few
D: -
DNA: TGTGCTAGTGGTTTGAGGCTCCGGAGGGACACCGGGGAGCTGTTTTTT
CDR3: CASGLRLRRDTGELFF

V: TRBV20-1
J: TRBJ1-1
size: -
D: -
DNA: TGCAGTGCTAGAGGGCGGTGGGGGACTGAAGCTTTCTTT
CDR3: CSARGRWGTEAFF

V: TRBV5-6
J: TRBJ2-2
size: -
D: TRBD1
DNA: TGTGCCAGCAGCACACCGGGACAGGGGGCGCCCGGGGAGCTGTTTTTT
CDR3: CASSTPGQGAPGELFF

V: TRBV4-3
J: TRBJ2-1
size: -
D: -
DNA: TGCGCCAGCAGGCGAGAGTCTACCGAGGCCTGGAATGAGCAGTTCTTC
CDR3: CASRRESTEAWNEQFF

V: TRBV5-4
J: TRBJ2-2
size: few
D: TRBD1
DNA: TGTGCCAGCAGTTCGGACAGGGGTGGCACCGGGGAGCTGTTTTTT
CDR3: CASSSDRGGTGELFF

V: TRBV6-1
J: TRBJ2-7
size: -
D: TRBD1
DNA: TGTGCCAGCAGTGAAGTTACCGGGACAGGGCTGTACTTC
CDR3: CASSEVTGTGLYF

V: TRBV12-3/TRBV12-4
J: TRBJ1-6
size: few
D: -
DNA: TGTGCCAGCAGTTCGGGGGACATGGCAAATTCACCCCTCCACTTT
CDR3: CASSSGDMANSPLHF

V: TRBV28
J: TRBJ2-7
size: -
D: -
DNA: TGTGCCAGCGGGGGAATGTGGGACACCCGATACGAGCAGTACTTC
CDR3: CASGGMWDTRYEQYF

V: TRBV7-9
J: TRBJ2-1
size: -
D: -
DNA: TGTGCCAGCAGCTCCTCGAGAGTAGTGTGGATCGATGAGCAGTTCTTC
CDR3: CASSSSRVVWIDEQFF

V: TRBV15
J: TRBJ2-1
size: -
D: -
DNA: TGTGCCACCAGCAGAGATCGGGGGCGCTACAATGAGCAGTTCTTC
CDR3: CATSRDRGRYNEQFF